The clone carrying this T cell receptor beta chain has more than one count but fewer than ten. Antigen unknown. Naive, central memory, regulatory and stem cell-like memory cells within the CD4+ compartment were sorted using CD45RO/CCR7/CD25/CD127/CD95/CD27. There are 17 residues in the CDR3. The germline V gene encodes CDR1 SSHAT and CDR2 FNYEAQ (reference sequence). Trimming took 2 bases from V and 12 from J; bases not matched to a gene: 18. The data were obtained in a study of beta chain features in type 1 diabetes. Study-level results: TCRB repertoires of naive, central memory and Treg cells appeared more similar among patients than among healthy donors. In all four CD4+ subsets, TCRB CDR3 length was significantly, moderately reduced in type 1 diabetes.

Investigators reverse transcribed all isolated RNA, so they sequenced expressed TCRB transcripts. Method: immunoSEQ multiplex PCR; TCRdb's copy keeps in-frame clones and lacks some. The sample consists of some 700,000 clones, around an eighth of them appearing once. The clonotype comes from a man aged 18-30 years with type 1 diabetes. The rearrangement links TRBV7-7 to TRBJ2-1, with 8 bases aligning to TRBD1. Sequencing used naive CD4+ T cells from blood. CDR3: CASSLNSGQGSGGRQFF. CDR3 nucleotide sequence: TGTGCCAGCAGCTTAAACAGTGGACAGGGTTCAGGGGGAAGGCAGTTCTTC.